This TCR beta chain was found in a study of OX40 agonist ivuxolimab in advanced cancers. About the study: Enrolled patients in dose escalation had cancers that were hepatocellular carcinoma, melanoma, renal cell or head and neck cancer.

Clones were sequenced by immunoSEQ multiplex PCR, and TCRdb holds only the in-frame ones, with some missing. The data hold just under 85,000 clones, with around 78% observed a single time. The input for sequencing was CD4+ or CD8+ T cells sorted from blood, taken in a trial of the OX40 agonist ivuxolimab. This receptor was obtained from an adult with an advanced solid tumor such as melanoma, head and neck, liver or kidney cancer.

CDR3: CASSERPLSGNTIYF. CDR3 DNA: TGCGCCAGCAGTGAGAGGCCCCTCTCTGGAAACACCATATATTTT. The chain links TRBV10-2 to TRBJ1-3; D not certain. This CDR3 region has 15 residues. V was pared by 2 bases and J by 0 bases, with 8 bases between. Germline CDR1 is WSHSY and CDR2 is SAAADI.